A single sample is the source of the 26 T cell receptor beta chains below, sequenced in a study of identical twins. TCRdb passed the 5' RACE reads through MiXCR, listing each CDR3 protein once. The repertoire holds hundreds of thousands of distinct CDR3 sequences, around 6% seen once, with 1.5% to 2% in the top ten. Material: naive T cells sorted from blood. The receptor set was obtained from a young man in good health.

The V and J genes are TRBV11-2 and TRBJ1-1; D is perhaps TRBD1 (5 bases). Trimming cost V 0 bases and J 0 bases, with 11 bases left between them. Germline V gene data show CDR1 as SGHAT and CDR2 as FQNNGV. CDR3 length: 16 amino acids. For the CDR3, the DNA is TGTGCCAGCAGCTTAGATCCAGGGTTGATGAACACTGAAGCTTTCTTT. It encodes CASSLDPGLMNTEAFF.

The V gene is TRBV5-5, the J gene TRBJ2-7, with 8 bases identical to TRBD1. Looked up from germline, CDR1 is SGHKS and CDR2 is YYEKEE (reference sequence). Losses at the gene ends were 5 bases for V and 6 bases for J; bases not matched to a gene: 10. This CDR3 is 14 amino acids long. CDR3 amino acids: CASRTRDRPSEQYV. The CDR3 DNA sequence: TGTGCCAGCAGAACCCGGGACAGGCCTAGCGAGCAGTACGTC.

The J gene is TRBJ2-7, the V gene TRBV5-1; the D is unclear. Trimming stripped 0 bases from V and 7 bases from J, with 11 bases between. CDR1 and CDR2 (germline): SGHRS, YFSETQ. This CDR3 region has 13 residues. CDR3 bases: TGCGCCAGCAGCTTGGTTCCAGGCCGGGAGCAGTACGTC. This gives the protein CASSLVPGREQYV.

This clonotype was picked up a small number of times. The chain combines TRBV12-3 or TRBV12-4 with TRBJ2-2; no reliable D call. This CDR3 has 16 residues. Trimming cost V 1 base and J 4 bases, with 13 bases left between them. The CDR3 region is CASSLVLKVITGELFF. CDR3 coding DNA: TGTGCCAGCAGTTTAGTACTGAAGGTTATCACCGGGGAGCTGTTTTTT.

This clonotype was seen ten or more times. This CDR3 is CSVVLAIGNEQFF. The CDR3 region has the DNA TGCAGCGTTGTTCTAGCGATCGGCAATGAGCAGTTCTTC. The J gene is TRBJ2-1, the V gene TRBV29-1; possible D gene TRBD2, 6 bases. This CDR3 has 13 residues. Germline lookup yields CDR1 SQVTM and CDR2 ANQGSEA. With 4 bases removed from V and 6 bases from J, the gap between germline ends came to 13 bases.

This clonotype was seen many times. The V gene is TRBV10-1, the J gene TRBJ2-5; TRBD1 is a possible D gene (8 bases). The V and J ends lost 5 bases and 4 bases respectively, with 14 bases between them. The germline V gene encodes CDR1 WNHNN and CDR2 SYGVQD (reference sequence). The length of the CDR3 is 14 residues. The CDR3 bases are TGCGCCAGCAGTCGGCGGGGGACAGGAGAGACCCAGTACTTC. This translates into CASSRRGTGETQYF.

This clonotype was detected a few times. The V and J genes are TRBV6-1 and TRBJ1-5; TRBD1 is a possible D gene (5 bases). V lost 5 bases and J 0 bases, leaving 11 bases between the germline ends. The CDR3 consists of 15 residues. In germline, CDR1 is MNHNS, CDR2 SASEGT. The CDR3 loop is CASSPGLFSNQPQHF. The CDR3 nucleotides are TGTGCCAGCAGTCCGGGACTGTTTAGCAATCAGCCCCAGCATTTT.

This clonotype was seen ten or more times. The chain joins TRBV4-1 to TRBJ2-7, with 9 bases lining up with TRBD1. The CDR3 is 15 amino acids. V was pared by 4 bases and J by 6 bases, with 10 bases of the junction left unmatched. Germline CDR1 reads MGHRA; CDR2 reads YSYEKL. CDR3: CASSLAEQGAREQYF. The DNA for the CDR3 is TGCGCCAGCAGCCTCGCAGAACAGGGGGCGCGCGAGCAGTACTTC.

This clonotype was recorded at least ten times. The chain has TRBV20-1 and TRBJ2-7; D uncertain. The CDR3 sequence is 13 residues long. The germline V gene encodes CDR1 DFQATT and CDR2 SNEGSKA (reference sequence). V lost 0 bases to trimming and J lost 3 bases, with 9 bases between them. Written as DNA, the CDR3 is TGCAGTGCTAGAGATGATCCTCTCTACGAGCAGTACTTC. It specifies CSARDDPLYEQYF.

The genes are TRBV6-1 and TRBJ2-1, with 7 bases fitting TRBD1. Germline CDR1 MNHNS, CDR2 SASEGT. V was clipped by 8 bases and J by 5 bases; unmatched bases: 6. This CDR3 region has 13 residues. The CDR3 nucleotides are TGTGCCAGCCGAGACAGGGCCGACAATGAGCAGTTCTTC. Its translation is CASRDRADNEQFF.

In its sample, this clonotype was seen many times. The CDR3 sequence: CASSSYWDGSNTGELFF. CDR3 DNA sequence: TGCGCCAGCAGCTCTTACTGGGACGGATCGAACACCGGGGAGCTGTTTTTT. The J gene is TRBJ2-2, the V gene TRBV5-1; D is perhaps TRBD1 or TRBD2 (5 bases each). CDR3 size: 17 residues. Per the germline V gene, CDR1 is SGHRS and CDR2 is YFSETQ. Trimming stripped 3 bases from V and 0 bases from J, with 15 bases between.

This clonotype was found many times. The chain is built from TRBV7-2 and TRBJ2-3; D is unclear. The V gene's germline CDR1 is SGHTA and CDR2 FQGNSA. This CDR3 is built from 16 residues. V was trimmed by 5 bases and J by 1 base, leaving 16 bases between them. The CDR3 region is CASSPSRARGTDTQYF. The CDR3, as DNA: TGTGCCAGCAGCCCCAGCCGAGCCCGTGGCACAGATACGCAGTATTTT. The whole variable domain, remainder taken from reference TRBV7-2 and TRBJ2-3, is GAGVSQSPSNKVTEKGKDVELRCDPISGHTALYWYRQSLGQGLEFLIYFQGNSAPDKSGLPSDRFSAERTGGSVSTLTIQRTQQEDSAVYLCASSPSRARGTDTQYFGPGTRLTVL.

This clonotype was recorded many times. V gene TRBV12-3 or TRBV12-4 combines with J gene TRBJ1-2; 7 nucleotides line up with TRBD1. The CDR3 consists of 14 residues. V was pared by 6 bases and J by 7 bases, with 11 bases of the junction left unmatched. The CDR3 loop reads CASRRQGSSAGYTF. The DNA for the CDR3 is TGTGCCAGCAGGAGACAGGGTAGTAGTGCTGGCTACACCTTC.

In this sample, this clonotype turned up many times. The chain links TRBV5-1 to TRBJ2-1, with 10 bases aligning to TRBD2. V was pared by 0 bases and J by 1 base, with 4 bases of the junction left unmatched. The germline V gene encodes CDR1 SGHRS and CDR2 YFSETQ. The CDR3 loop spans 17 amino acids. The CDR3, as DNA: TGCGCCAGCAGCTTGGGACTAGCGGGTCCTTCCTACAATGAGCAGTTCTTC. This encodes CASSLGLAGPSYNEQFF.

This clonotype has a count of ten or more. The chain combines TRBV29-1 with TRBJ2-3; 7 bases align to TRBD1. The CDR3 sequence is 15 residues long. Germline CDR1 and CDR2: SQVTM and ANQGSEA. J was trimmed by 0 bases and V by 4 bases; bases with no gene match: 7. The CDR3 bases are TGCAGCGTTGTTCGCCCGGGACAGAGCACAGATACGCAGTATTTT. As protein: CSVVRPGQSTDTQYF.

This clonotype was detected only a few times. The rearrangement links TRBV28 to TRBJ1-1; D is undetermined. Trimming stripped 8 bases from V and 4 bases from J, with 11 bases between. The CDR3 loop spans 12 amino acids. Germline lookup yields CDR1 MDHEN and CDR2 SYDVKM. CDR3 residues: CASLLLGTEAFF. In DNA form, the CDR3 reads TGTGCCAGCCTCCTTTTAGGCACTGAAGCTTTCTTT.

This clonotype has at least ten counts. This chain links TRBV29-1 with TRBJ1-2, with 7 nucleotides matching TRBD1. Germline V gene lookup returns CDR1 SQVTM and CDR2 ANQGSEA. CDR3 length: 15 residues. Losses at the gene ends were 0 bases for V and 2 bases for J; bases not matched to a gene: 6. CDR3 bases: TGCAGCGTTGAAGAGCTACAGGGGCGCAACTATGGCTACACCTTC. It yields the protein CSVEELQGRNYGYTF.

V gene TRBV7-2 combines with J gene TRBJ2-5; the D gene is possibly TRBD1 (6 bases). CDR3 size: 15 residues. Trimming removed 3 bases at V and 5 bases at J, with 16 bases between. Looked up from germline, CDR1 is SGHTA and CDR2 is FQGNSA. Written as DNA, the CDR3 is TGTGCCAGCAGCTTTACCGGGACATCGGGCGAGACCCAGTACTTC. Translation gives CASSFTGTSGETQYF.

This clonotype was observed many times. The CDR3 loop reads CASSWDVGAGNTIYF. CDR3 DNA sequence: TGTGCCAGCAGTTGGGATGTGGGGGCTGGAAACACCATATATTTT. The chain recombines TRBV7-6 with TRBJ1-3; D might be TRBD1 (5 bases). The CDR3 consists of 15 residues. Trimming removed 6 bases from V and 2 bases from J, with 14 bases in between. Germline CDR1 is SGHVS and CDR2 is FNYEAQ.

At least ten counts were recorded for this clonotype. The chain couples TRBV12-3 or TRBV12-4 to TRBJ1-4, with D perhaps TRBD1 (5 bases). V lost 2 bases and J lost 8, with 9 bases in between. This CDR3 contains 13 residues. Here the CDR3 DNA reads TGTGCCAGCAGTTTAAACAGGCCGGAAAAACTGTTTTTT. Protein: CASSLNRPEKLFF.

The chain carries TRBV4-3 and TRBJ2-3; 11 nucleotides align to TRBD2. Germline trimming cut 1 base from V and 0 bases from J; bases unmatched to any gene: 3. Germline V lookup: CDR1 LGHNA, CDR2 YSLEER. This CDR3 spans 17 amino acids. This CDR3 is CASSQGLAGFSTDTQYF. The CDR3 DNA follows: TGCGCCAGCAGCCAAGGACTAGCGGGGTTTAGCACAGATACGCAGTATTTT.

This clonotype was found a few times. The chain uses TRBV6-5 and TRBJ1-2; the D gene is possibly TRBD1 (5 bases). V lost 2 bases, J lost 6 bases, and 19 bases lay in between. Germline assignment: CDR1 MNHEY and CDR2 SVGAGI. The CDR3 totals 16 residues. The CDR3 coding sequence is TGTGCCAGCAGTTACACGAGCCCGACAGCGGTTGATGGCTACACCTTC. It is translated as CASSYTSPTAVDGYTF.

This clonotype was seen more than once but under ten times. The J gene is TRBJ2-5, the V gene TRBV12-3 or TRBV12-4, with TRBD1 identical over 9 bases. The V gene end was trimmed by 5 bases and the J gene end by 2 bases; junction bases not matched to a gene: 6. The CDR3 has 15 amino acids. CDR3 nucleotides: TGTGCCAGCAGTCCCGACAGGGGGTTACAAGAGACCCAGTACTTC. Protein: CASSPDRGLQETQYF.

This clonotype was counted at least ten times. The chain carries TRBV29-1 and TRBJ1-1; TRBD1 aligns across 8 bases. CDR1 and CDR2 (germline): SQVTM, ANQGSEA. With V trimmed by 0 bases and J by 11 bases, 11 bases remained unmatched. The CDR3 sequence is 14 residues long. The CDR3 spells CSVEDRGQARWAFF. CDR3 coding DNA: TGCAGCGTTGAAGATAGGGGACAGGCCAGGTGGGCTTTCTTT.

In its sample, this clonotype was seen many times. The chain combines TRBV27 with TRBJ2-7, with 12 bases aligning to TRBD2. The CDR3 is 13 amino acids. The germline V gene has CDR1 MNHEY and CDR2 SMNVEV (reference sequence). The V gene end was trimmed by 7 bases and the J gene end by 6 bases; junction bases not matched to a gene: 4. CDR3 protein: CASKTSGRGEQYF. The CDR3 DNA follows: TGTGCCAGCAAGACTAGCGGGAGAGGCGAGCAGTACTTC.

This clonotype was seen many times. This sequence joins TRBV7-7 and TRBJ2-5; no clear D gene. CDR3 length equals 15 residues. V was trimmed by 5 bases and J by 2 bases, leaving 15 bases between them. Germline V gene sequence: CDR1 SSHAT, CDR2 FNYEAQ (reference sequence). In DNA, the CDR3 is TGTGCCAGCAGCCCATTCCCAGGAGATCAAGAGACCCAGTACTTC. This gives the protein CASSPFPGDQETQYF.